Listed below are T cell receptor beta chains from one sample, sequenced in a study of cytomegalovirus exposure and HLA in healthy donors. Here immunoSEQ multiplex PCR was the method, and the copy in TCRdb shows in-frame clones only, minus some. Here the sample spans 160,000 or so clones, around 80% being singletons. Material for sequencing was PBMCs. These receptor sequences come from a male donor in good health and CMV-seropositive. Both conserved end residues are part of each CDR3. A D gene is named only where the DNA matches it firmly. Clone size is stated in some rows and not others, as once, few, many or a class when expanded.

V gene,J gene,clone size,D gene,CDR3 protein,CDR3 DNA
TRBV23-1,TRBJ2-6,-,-,CASRGSETGANVLTF,TGCGCCAGCAGAGGGAGCGAGACTGGGGCCAACGTCCTGACTTTC
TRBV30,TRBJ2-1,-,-,CAWSGRSSYNEQFF,TGTGCCTGGAGTGGACGGAGCTCCTACAATGAGCAGTTCTTC
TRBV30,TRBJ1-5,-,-,CAWSNGRGHQPQHF,TGTGCCTGGAGTAACGGGCGGGGGCATCAGCCCCAGCATTTT
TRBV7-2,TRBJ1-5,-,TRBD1,CASSSTTGPQPQHF,TGTGCCAGCAGCTCGACGACAGGGCCTCAGCCCCAGCATTTT
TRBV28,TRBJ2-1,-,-,CASSSTPTDEQFF,TGTGCCAGCAGTTCGACACCAACGGATGAGCAGTTCTTC
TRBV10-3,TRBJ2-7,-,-,CAISERADGEQYF,TGTGCCATCAGTGAGAGAGCGGACGGCGAGCAGTACTTC
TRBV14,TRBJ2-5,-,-,CASSQEGGIRGRETQYF,TGTGCCAGCAGCCAAGAAGGTGGAATACGCGGGCGGGAGACCCAGTACTTC
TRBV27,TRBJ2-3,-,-,CASSSTVLAGGRDTQYF,TGTGCCAGCAGTTCGACCGTATTAGCAGGAGGCCGAGATACGCAGTATTTT
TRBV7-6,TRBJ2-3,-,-,CASSKSDPDTQYF,TGTGCCAGCAGCAAAAGCGATCCAGATACGCAGTATTTT
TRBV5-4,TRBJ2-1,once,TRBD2,CASSLGLAVEQFF,TGTGCCAGCAGCTTGGGACTAGCCGTTGAGCAGTTCTTC
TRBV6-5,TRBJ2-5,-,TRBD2,CASNLLGREETQYF,TGTGCCAGCAACCTCCTAGGGCGGGAGGAGACCCAGTACTTC
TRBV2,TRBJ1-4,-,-,CASISGTISEKLFF,TGTGCCAGCATATCAGGGACAATTAGTGAAAAACTGTTTTTT
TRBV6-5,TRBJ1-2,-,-,CASSYQALANYGYTF,TGTGCCAGCAGTTACCAGGCGCTCGCCAACTATGGCTACACCTTC
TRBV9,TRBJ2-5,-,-,CASSVAGGETQYF,TGTGCCAGCAGCGTAGCAGGGGGGGAGACCCAGTACTTC
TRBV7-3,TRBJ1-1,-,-,CASSSRPGTEAFF,TGTGCCAGCAGCTCCAGACCAGGAACGGAAGCTTTCTTT
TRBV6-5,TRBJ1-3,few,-,CASSYSKLGNTIYF,TGTGCCAGCAGTTACTCGAAACTGGGAAACACCATATATTTT
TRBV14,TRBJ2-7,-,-,CASSPRGRTTYEQYF,TGTGCCAGCAGCCCGCGTGGGAGAACCACCTACGAGCAGTACTTC
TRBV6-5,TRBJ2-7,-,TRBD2,CASREAGERYEQYF,TGTGCCAGCAGAGAAGCGGGGGAGAGGTACGAGCAGTACTTC
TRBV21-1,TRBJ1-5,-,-,CASSKQGSTSLHSNQPQHF,TGTGCCAGCAGCAAACAGGGGTCTACAAGTTTGCATAGCAATCAGCCCCAGCATTTT
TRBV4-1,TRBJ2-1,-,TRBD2,CASSLTPGLTYNEQFF,TGCGCCAGCAGCCTAACACCGGGACTAACTTACAATGAGCAGTTCTTC
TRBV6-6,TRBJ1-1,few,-,CASSRGTGEMVFF,TGTGCCAGCAGCCGGGGGACGGGAGAGATGGTTTTCTTT
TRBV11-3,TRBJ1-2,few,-,CASSLSGGEGYTF,TGTGCCAGCAGCTTATCTGGAGGTGAAGGCTACACCTTC
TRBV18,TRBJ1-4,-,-,CASSQTTTGDEKLFF,TGTGCCAGCTCACAAACAACCACGGGGGATGAAAAACTGTTTTTT
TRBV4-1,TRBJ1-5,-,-,CASSQEPGNNQPQHF,TGCGCCAGCAGCCAAGAACCAGGGAACAATCAGCCCCAGCATTTT
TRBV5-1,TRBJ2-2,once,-,CASSLNGQGNTGELFF,TGCGCCAGCAGCTTGAATGGTCAGGGAAACACCGGGGAGCTGTTTTTT
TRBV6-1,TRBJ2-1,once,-,CASSDRTGNEQFF,TGTGCCAGCAGTGACCGGACGGGGAATGAGCAGTTCTTC
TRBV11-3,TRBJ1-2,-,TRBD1,CASRGRTGGSYGYTF,TGTGCCAGCAGAGGCCGGACAGGGGGCTCCTATGGCTACACCTTC
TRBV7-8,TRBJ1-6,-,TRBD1,CASSHQEGGAMGPLHF,TGTGCCAGCAGCCATCAGGAAGGGGGCGCGATGGGGCCCCTCCACTTT
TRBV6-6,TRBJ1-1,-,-,CASSKSRVNTEAFF,TGTGCCAGCAGTAAGTCACGGGTGAACACTGAAGCTTTCTTT